This T cell receptor beta chain was documented in a study of human T cells and chemical hapten exposure. Study as a whole: TCR yield per sample varied, mainly due to pooled library volumes.

The sample's time point: patch test 1, 2 weeks after DPC sensitization. Described treatment: therapeutic diphenylcyclopropenone sensitization with weekly scalp DPC. RNA extraction used unfractionated whole blood as the source of total RNA. Trimming stripped 0 bases from V and 4 bases from J, with 10 bases between. The CDR3 is 14 residues long. The V gene's germline CDR1 is SGHRS and CDR2 YFSETQ. There are many counts of this clonotype. TCRdb fed the RACE reads into MiXCR, producing one record per CDR3 protein. The sample lists 370,000 or so distinct CDR3 sequences; roughly 4.8% were seen once. This chain connects TRBV5-1 to TRBJ1-2; tentative D call: TRBD1 (5 bases). The receptor was isolated from a woman aged 45-60 years with alopecia areata. Some clones in this sample may be carry-over from other donors' samples. The input for sequencing was whole blood, taken in connection with sensitization to the hapten diphenylcyclopropenone (DPC). The CDR3 coding sequence is TGCGCCAGCAGCTTGGAGTCGACAGTCTATGGCTACACCTTC. Protein product: CASSLESTVYGYTF.